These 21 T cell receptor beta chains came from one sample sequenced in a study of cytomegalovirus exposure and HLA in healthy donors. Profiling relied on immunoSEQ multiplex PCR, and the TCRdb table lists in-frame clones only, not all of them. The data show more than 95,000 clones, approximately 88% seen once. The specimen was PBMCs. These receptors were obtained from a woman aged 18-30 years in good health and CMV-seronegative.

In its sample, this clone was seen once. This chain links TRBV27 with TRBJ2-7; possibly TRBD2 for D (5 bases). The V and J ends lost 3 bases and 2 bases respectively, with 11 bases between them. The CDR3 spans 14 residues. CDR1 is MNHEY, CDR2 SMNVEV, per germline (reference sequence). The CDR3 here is CASSFAGGAYEQYF. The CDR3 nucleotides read TGTGCCAGCAGTTTCGCGGGTGGAGCCTACGAGCAGTACTTC.

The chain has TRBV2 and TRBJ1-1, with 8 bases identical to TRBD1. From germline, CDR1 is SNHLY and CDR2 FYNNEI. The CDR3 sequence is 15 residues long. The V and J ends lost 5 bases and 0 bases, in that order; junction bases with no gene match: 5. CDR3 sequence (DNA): TGTGCCAGCAGTCAGGGGGCCTGGGTGAACACTGAAGCTTTCTTT. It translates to CASSQGAWVNTEAFF.

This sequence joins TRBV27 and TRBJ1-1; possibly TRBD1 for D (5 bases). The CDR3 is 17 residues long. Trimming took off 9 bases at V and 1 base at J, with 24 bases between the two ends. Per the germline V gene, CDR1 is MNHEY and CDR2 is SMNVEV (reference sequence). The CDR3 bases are TGTGCCAGTAAACGTCGGGGGGGGACTGCTCGGAACACTGAAGCTTTCTTT. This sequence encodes CASKRRGGTARNTEAFF.

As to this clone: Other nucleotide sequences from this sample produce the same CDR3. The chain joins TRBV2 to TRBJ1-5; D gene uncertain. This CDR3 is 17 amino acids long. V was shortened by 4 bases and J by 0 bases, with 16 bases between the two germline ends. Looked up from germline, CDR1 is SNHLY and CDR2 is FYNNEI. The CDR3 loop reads CASSGLVRSNSNQPQHF. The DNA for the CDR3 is TGTGCCAGCAGTGGTTTAGTACGATCCAATAGCAATCAGCCCCAGCATTTT.

The CDR3 region is CASSVSNSYEQYF. The CDR3 region has the DNA TGTGCCAGCAGCGTTAGTAATTCCTACGAGCAGTACTTC. The chain couples TRBV27 to TRBJ2-7, with D unresolved. Germline values: CDR1 MNHEY, CDR2 SMNVEV (reference sequence). Trimming shortened V by 6 bases and J by 1 base, and 10 bases separated the two germline ends. The length of the CDR3 is 13 residues.

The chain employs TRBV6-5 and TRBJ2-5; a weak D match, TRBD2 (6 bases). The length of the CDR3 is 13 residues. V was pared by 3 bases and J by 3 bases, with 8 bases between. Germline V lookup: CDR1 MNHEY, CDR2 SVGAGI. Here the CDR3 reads CASSYSGEETQYF. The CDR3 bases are TGTGCCAGCAGTTATTCGGGGGAAGAGACCCAGTACTTC.

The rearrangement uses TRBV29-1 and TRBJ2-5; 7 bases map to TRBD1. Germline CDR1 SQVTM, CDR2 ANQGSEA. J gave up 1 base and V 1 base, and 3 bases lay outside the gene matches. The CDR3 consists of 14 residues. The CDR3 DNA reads TGCAGCGTTGAAGCGCCAGGGGGCCAAGAGACCCAGTACTTC. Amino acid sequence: CSVEAPGGQETQYF.

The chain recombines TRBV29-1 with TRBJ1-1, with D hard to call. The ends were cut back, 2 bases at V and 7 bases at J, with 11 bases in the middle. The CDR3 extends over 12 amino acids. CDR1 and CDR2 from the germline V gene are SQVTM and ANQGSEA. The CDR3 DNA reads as TGCAGCGTTGAACACCAGCGGGGTGAAGCTTTCTTT. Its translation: CSVEHQRGEAFF.

This CDR3 reads CASSVRGGQRLNEQFF. The CDR3 nucleotides are TGTGCCAGCAGTGTGAGGGGGGGCCAGCGCCTCAATGAGCAGTTCTTC. The chain combines TRBV28 with TRBJ2-1, with D maybe TRBD2 (7 bases). The V end lost 5 bases, the J end lost 6 bases, and 20 bases lay between the germline ends. This CDR3 comprises 16 residues. Per germline, CDR1 MDHEN and CDR2 SYDVKM.

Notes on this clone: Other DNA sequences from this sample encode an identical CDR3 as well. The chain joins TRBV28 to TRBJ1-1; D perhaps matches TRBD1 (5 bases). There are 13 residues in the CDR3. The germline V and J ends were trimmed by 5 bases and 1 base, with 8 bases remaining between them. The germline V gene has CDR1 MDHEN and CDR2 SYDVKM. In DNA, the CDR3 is TGTGCCAGCAGTCCCGGGGGGAACACTGAAGCTTTCTTT. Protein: CASSPGGNTEAFF.

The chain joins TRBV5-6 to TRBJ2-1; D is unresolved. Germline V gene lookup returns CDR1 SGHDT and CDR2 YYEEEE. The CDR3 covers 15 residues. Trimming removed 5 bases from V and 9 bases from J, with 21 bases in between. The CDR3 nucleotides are TGTGCCAGCAGGATCGAGGCAGTTATAGTGGGTGAGCAGTTCTTC. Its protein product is CASRIEAVIVGEQFF. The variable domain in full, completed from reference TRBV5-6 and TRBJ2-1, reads DAGVTQSPTHLIKTRGQQVTLRCSPKSGHDTVSWYQQALGQGPQFIFQYYEEEERQRGNFPDRFSGHQFPNYSSELNVNALLLGDSALYLCASRIEAVIVGEQFFGPGTRLTVL.

CDR3 protein: CAWSVGSYSNQPQHF. The CDR3 nucleotides are TGTGCCTGGAGTGTGGGGAGTTATAGCAATCAGCCCCAGCATTTT. The chain links TRBV30 to TRBJ1-5; D uncertain. V was clipped by 0 bases and J by 0 bases, with 9 bases between them. Looked up from germline, CDR1 is GTSNPN and CDR2 is SVGIG (reference sequence). This CDR3 contains 15 residues.

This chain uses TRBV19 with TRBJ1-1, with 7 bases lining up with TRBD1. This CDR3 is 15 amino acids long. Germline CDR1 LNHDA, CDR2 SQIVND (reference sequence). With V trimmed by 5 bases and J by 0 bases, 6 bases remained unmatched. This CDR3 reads CASSRQGQMNTEAFF. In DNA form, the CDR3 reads TGTGCCAGTAGTCGACAGGGACAGATGAACACTGAAGCTTTCTTT.

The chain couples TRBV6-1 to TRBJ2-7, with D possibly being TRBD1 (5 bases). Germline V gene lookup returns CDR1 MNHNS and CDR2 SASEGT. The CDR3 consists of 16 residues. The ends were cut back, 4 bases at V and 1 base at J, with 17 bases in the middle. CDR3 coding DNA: TGTGCCAGCAGTGGTTACCAACAGGAGTGGTCCTACGAGCAGTACTTC. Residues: CASSGYQQEWSYEQYF.

The CDR3 region is CASSSRTSGIDQTQYF. The CDR3 DNA follows: TGTGCCAGCAGCTCACGGACTAGCGGGATAGACCAGACGCAGTATTTT. V gene TRBV9 combines with J gene TRBJ2-3; 12 nucleotides line up with TRBD2. Germline V gene lookup returns CDR1 SGDLS and CDR2 YYNGEE. After removal of 4 bases from V and 9 bases from J, the junction contained 12 bases not matched to a gene. The CDR3 contains 16 residues.

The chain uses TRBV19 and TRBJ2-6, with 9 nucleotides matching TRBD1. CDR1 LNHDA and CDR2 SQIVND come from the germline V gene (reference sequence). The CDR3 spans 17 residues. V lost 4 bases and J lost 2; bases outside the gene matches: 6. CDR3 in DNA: TGTGCCAGTAGTACCGGACAGGGGCTGGCTGGGGCCAACGTCCTGACTTTC. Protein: CASSTGQGLAGANVLTF.

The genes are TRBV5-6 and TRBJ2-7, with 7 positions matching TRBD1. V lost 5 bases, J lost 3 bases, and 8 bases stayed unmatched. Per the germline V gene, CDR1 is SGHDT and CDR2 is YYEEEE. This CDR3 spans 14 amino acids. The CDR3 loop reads CASRRTRDSYEQYF. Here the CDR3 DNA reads TGTGCCAGCAGACGGACCCGGGACAGCTACGAGCAGTACTTC.

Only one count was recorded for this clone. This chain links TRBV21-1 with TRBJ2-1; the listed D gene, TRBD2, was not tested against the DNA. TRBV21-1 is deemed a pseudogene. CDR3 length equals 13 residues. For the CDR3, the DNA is TGTGCCGCGGGACTAGCGCACTACAATGAGCAGTTCTTC. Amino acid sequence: CAAGLAHYNEQFF.

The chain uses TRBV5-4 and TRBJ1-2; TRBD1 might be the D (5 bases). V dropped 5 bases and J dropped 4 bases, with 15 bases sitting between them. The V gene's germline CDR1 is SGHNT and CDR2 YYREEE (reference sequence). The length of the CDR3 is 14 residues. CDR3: CASRDPGLSYGYTF. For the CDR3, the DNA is TGTGCCAGCAGAGATCCGGGACTGAGCTATGGCTACACCTTC.

The CDR3 coding sequence is TGTGCCAGCAGCTTGGAGGTCGCGACTAGCGGGAATAATGAGCAGTTCTTC. This codes for CASSLEVATSGNNEQFF. The chain has TRBV5-6 and TRBJ2-1; the match to TRBD2 covers 11 bases. V lost 0 bases to trimming and J lost 7 bases; unmatched junction nucleotides: 9. Germline V gene lookup returns CDR1 SGHDT and CDR2 YYEEEE. The CDR3 contains 17 residues. Variable domain in full (rest from reference TRBV5-6 and TRBJ2-1): DAGVTQSPTHLIKTRGQQVTLRCSPKSGHDTVSWYQQALGQGPQFIFQYYEEEERQRGNFPDRFSGHQFPNYSSELNVNALLLGDSALYLCASSLEVATSGNNEQFFGPGTRLTVL.

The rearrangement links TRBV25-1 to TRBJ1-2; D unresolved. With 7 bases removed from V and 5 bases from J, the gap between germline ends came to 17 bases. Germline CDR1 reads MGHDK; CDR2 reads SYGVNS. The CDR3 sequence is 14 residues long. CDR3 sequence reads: CASKSTGIEYGYTF. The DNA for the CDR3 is TGTGCCAGCAAGTCGACCGGGATAGAGTATGGCTACACCTTC.